These T cell receptor beta chains were read from a single sample in a study of T cells after yellow fever vaccination. TCRdb processed the 5' RACE reads anew with MiXCR; each CDR3 protein has one entry. The data show a few hundred thousand distinct CDR3 sequences, 4% seen once. The sample here was PBMCs, taken 5 days after the yellow fever booster vaccination. These receptors came from a man between 18 and 29 years old who received the YFV17D yellow fever vaccine. The CDR3 runs from the conserved cysteine through the conserved F or W. The D gene is left open where the match is weak. The size of a clone is reported for some rows only, either as once, few or many, or as a class for expanded clones.

j_gene | v_gene | d_gene | abundance | CDR3aa | CDR3nt
TRBJ2-2 | TRBV5-1 | - | few | CASSLDHFDGELFF | TGCGCCAGCAGCTTGGACCACTTTGACGGGGAGCTGTTTTTT
TRBJ1-5 | TRBV12-3/TRBV12-4 | - | - | CASSLSGARMNQPQHF | TGTGCCAGCAGTTTGTCGGGGGCAAGGATGAATCAGCCCCAGCATTTT
TRBJ2-5 | TRBV11-2 | - | few | CASSSKLRETQYF | TGTGCCAGCAGCTCCAAGCTGAGAGAGACCCAGTACTTC
TRBJ1-5 | TRBV20-1 | - | - | CSARSLGSGGHQPQHF | TGCAGTGCTAGATCTTTGGGATCTGGGGGTCACCAGCCCCAGCATTTT
TRBJ1-6 | TRBV7-2 | - | few | CASSSGRVSLHF | TGTGCCAGCAGCTCCGGCCGGGTATCCCTCCACTTT
TRBJ1-2 | TRBV7-2 | - | - | CASSTPEQLKRGYTF | TGTGCCAGCAGCACCCCCGAACAGCTAAAGAGGGGCTACACCTTC
TRBJ1-2 | TRBV7-2 | - | many | CASSLPQLRNGYTF | TGTGCCAGCAGCTTACCTCAACTTCGAAATGGCTACACCTTC
TRBJ2-1 | TRBV7-9 | - | many | CASSLTGVYNEQFF | TGTGCCAGCAGCTTAACGGGGGTTTACAATGAGCAGTTCTTC
TRBJ1-1 | TRBV6-1 | - | - | CASSEMDSGTEAFF | TGTGCCAGCAGTGAAATGGACAGCGGAACTGAAGCTTTCTTT
TRBJ1-2 | TRBV5-1 | - | - | CASSDAGRANYGYTF | TGCGCCAGCAGCGACGCAGGGAGGGCTAACTATGGCTACACCTTC